This TCR beta chain was recorded in a study of radiation and T cells in renal cell carcinoma. Study background: Nephrectomy followed 15 Gy stereotactic body radiation by 4 weeks.

Looked up from germline, CDR1 is SGHRS and CDR2 is YFSETQ. The CDR3 contains 15 residues. Trimming took 0 bases from V and 1 from J, leaving 8 bases between them. Overall study findings and caveats: Without pretreatment biopsies, baseline tumor clonotype presence was undetermined. Top tumor clonotypes rose in blood 2 weeks post-radiation, then contracted.

The time point here: blood 2 weeks post-SBRT. Treatment described: 15 Gy SBRT to primary tumor, nephrectomy 4 weeks later. The patient's renal cell carcinoma had clear cell pathology. Here immunoSEQ multiplex PCR was the method, and the copy in TCRdb shows in-frame clones only, minus some. This repertoire shows more than 100,000 clones, 85% to 90% found once; its top ten account for 5% to 6%. On this clone: The antigen is unknown.

The J gene is TRBJ1-5, the V gene TRBV5-1; D perhaps matches TRBD1 (5 bases). Sequences were derived from blood, sampled from a patient whose treatment included radiotherapy and nephrectomy. The TCR sequence derives from an older woman with renal cell carcinoma. The CDR3 DNA is TGCGCCAGCAGCTTGGAGCCAGGGAGCAATCAGCCCCAGCATTTT. It is translated as CASSLEPGSNQPQHF.